The clone carrying this T cell receptor (beta chain) was counted only a few times. The antigen remains unidentified. This CDR3 contains 11 residues. Trimming took off 3 bases at V and 7 bases at J, with 9 bases between the two ends. Per the germline V gene, CDR1 is SQVTM and CDR2 is ANQGSEA. The record originates from a study of T-cell memory formation after mild COVID-19. Study-wide results and limits: Pre-infection memory already had some responding clones, implying cross-reactive memory joined. Clones that shrank (day 15 to 85) were balanced CD4/CD8, whereas later expanders leaned CD4+. CD4+ contracting clones lay mainly in CM and EM, CD8+ ones in EMRA. The SARS-CoV-2 specificity of second-wave clones reaching peak at day 37 remained unverified.

TCRdb re-called the 5' RACE reads through MiXCR, storing one row per CDR3 protein. This repertoire shows approximately 250,000 distinct CDR3 sequences, 15% found once; its top ten account for 2% to 2.5%. The sequencing input was PBMCs or a T cell subset sorted from them (not recorded which). The chain carries TRBV29-1 and TRBJ1-1; D is ambiguous. The TCR originated in an adult woman who had mild COVID-19 (a few samples of this study predate the infection). Cell type and time point are not known. In nucleotides, the CDR3 is TGCAGCGTTGAGGACGGGAATGAAGCTTTCTTT. Protein sequence: CSVEDGNEAFF.